These 3 T cell receptor beta chains originate from one sample sequenced in a study of blood T cell repertoires in COVID-19. Libraries were prepared by immunoSEQ multiplex PCR; TCRdb keeps only in-frame clonotypes and omits some of them. The sample includes roughly 390,000 clones, 75% to 90% of them seen just once. The sequenced sample consisted of peripheral blood. These receptors were collected from a woman younger than 35 with acute or convalescent COVID-19.

This chain connects TRBV28 to TRBJ2-5; 9 bases map to TRBD2. J was trimmed by 1 base and V by 6 bases; bases with no gene match: 3. The germline gives CDR1 MDHEN, CDR2 SYDVKM. The CDR3 length is 14 residues. In DNA form, the CDR3 reads TGTGCCAGCAGCCTAGCGGGGATCCAAGAGACCCAGTACTTC. Residues: CASSLAGIQETQYF.

This sequence joins TRBV9 and TRBJ2-5, with TRBD2 identical over 13 bases. Germline loops: CDR1 SGDLS, CDR2 YYNGEE. The CDR3 is made up of 17 amino acids. V was pared by 4 bases and J by 1 base, with 7 bases of the junction left unmatched. The CDR3, as DNA: TGTGCCAGCAGCCCGGGACTAGCGGGACTACTCCAAGAGACCCAGTACTTC. Translating gives CASSPGLAGLLQETQYF.

The chain recombines TRBV30 with TRBJ2-3, with a weak D call TRBD2 (7 bases). Trimming removed 4 bases at V and 2 bases at J, with 25 bases between. Per the germline V gene, CDR1 is GTSNPN and CDR2 is SVGIG (reference sequence). CDR3 length: 18 amino acids. In nucleotides, the CDR3 is TGTGCCTGGAATTCGGACGGGGGGCCGGGCCATTCCACAGATACGCAGTATTTT. Its translation is CAWNSDGGPGHSTDTQYF.